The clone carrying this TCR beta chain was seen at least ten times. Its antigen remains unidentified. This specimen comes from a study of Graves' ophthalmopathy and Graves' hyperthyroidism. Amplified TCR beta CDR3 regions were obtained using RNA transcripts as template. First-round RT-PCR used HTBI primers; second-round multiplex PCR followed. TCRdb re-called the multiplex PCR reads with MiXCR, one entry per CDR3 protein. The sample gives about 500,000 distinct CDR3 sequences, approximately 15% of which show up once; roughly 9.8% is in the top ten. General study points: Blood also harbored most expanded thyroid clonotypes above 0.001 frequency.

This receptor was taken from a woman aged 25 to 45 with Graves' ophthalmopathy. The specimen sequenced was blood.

The CDR3, as DNA: TGTGCCAGCAGCTTCGATAGCGGGAGCGGCACAGATACGCAGTATTTT. Its translation: CASSFDSGSGTDTQYF. The chain combines TRBV11-2 with TRBJ2-3; 9 positions match TRBD2. Germline CDR1 and CDR2: SGHAT and FQNNGV. The CDR3 has 16 amino acids. The V and J ends lost 3 bases and 1 base, in that order; junction bases with no gene match: 5. Filled out from reference TRBV11-2 and TRBJ2-3, the complete variable domain reads EAGVAQSPRYKIIEKRQSVAFWCNPISGHATLYWYQQILGQGPKLLIQFQNNGVVDDSQLPKDRFSAERLKGVDSTLKIQPAKLEDSAVYLCASSFDSGSGTDTQYFGPGTRLTVL.